The 20 T cell receptor beta chains below all came from one sample that was sequenced in a study of technical replicates of blood from several donors. TCRdb keeps only in-frame clones here, not all; method: immunoSEQ multiplex PCR. The sample has tens of thousands of clones; approximately 96% are singletons. Material for sequencing was T cells isolated from PBMCs. The receptors shown here come from a human donor in good health.

This clone was counted only a few times. CDR3 in amino acids: CASSEAARGRREQFF. The CDR3 coding sequence is TGTGCCAGCAGTGAAGCGGCGAGGGGGAGACGGGAGCAGTTCTTC. This rearrangement joins TRBV2 to TRBJ2-1; weak D call: TRBD1 (6 bases). V was pared by 0 bases and J by 10 bases, with 16 bases between. Germline V gene data show CDR1 as SNHLY and CDR2 as FYNNEI. The CDR3 totals 15 residues.

The chain has TRBV6-5 and TRBJ2-5, with 8 bases that match TRBD2. CDR1 is MNHEY, CDR2 SVGAGI, per germline. V trimming: 5 bases; J trimming: 5 bases; junction bases outside the gene matches: 4. The length of the CDR3 is 13 residues. CDR3 DNA sequence: TGTGCCAGCAGTCCTAGCGGGTATGAGACCCAGTACTTC. This gives the protein CASSPSGYETQYF.

J is TRBJ2-7 and V is TRBV6-6; 8 positions agree with TRBD2. The junction had 5 bases not matched to a gene; V was cut back by 5 bases and J by 2 bases. Germline V gene sequence: CDR1 MNHNY, CDR2 SVGAGI (reference sequence). The CDR3 is made up of 14 amino acids. The CDR3 DNA reads TGTGCCAGCAGTCGATATAGCGGGACCTACGAGCAGTACTTC. It codes for CASSRYSGTYEQYF.

The sample holds one count of this clone. The CDR3, as DNA: TGTGCCAGCAGTGAAGCGCCCCCCCAACAGCAAGAGACCCAGTACTTC. Amino acids: CASSEAPPQQQETQYF. V and J are TRBV6-1 and TRBJ2-5; D not certain. CDR1 is MNHNS, CDR2 SASEGT, per germline. The CDR3 is 16 residues long. V lost 0 bases and J 2 bases, leaving 13 bases between the germline ends.

The rearrangement links TRBV4-1 to TRBJ1-4, with TRBD1 matching over 7 bases. V dropped 3 bases and J dropped 4; count of bases not matched to a gene: 2. The CDR3 runs to 14 residues. In germline, CDR1 is MGHRA, CDR2 YSYEKL. CDR3 in amino acids: CASSQGQLNEKLFF. CDR3 bases: TGCGCCAGCAGCCAGGGACAGCTTAATGAAAAACTGTTTTTT.

This clone was counted only a few times. The V call is TRBV5-4, the J call TRBJ2-7; 7 bases agree with TRBD2. The CDR3 contains 14 residues. CDR1 is SGHNT and CDR2 is YYREEE in the germline V gene (reference sequence). Trimming took 0 bases from V and 6 from J; bases not matched to a gene: 6. This chain's CDR3 is CASSLEAGPLEQYF. Here the CDR3 DNA reads TGTGCCAGCAGCTTGGAAGCGGGACCCCTCGAGCAGTACTTC.

The gene calls are TRBV19 and TRBJ2-2, with a weak D call TRBD1 (5 bases). The CDR3 length is 15 residues. Germline V gives CDR1 LNHDA, CDR2 SQIVND (reference sequence). The V gene lost 6 bases and the J gene lost 0 bases, with 11 bases spanning the gap. The CDR3 loop is CASSLDSANTGELFF. Written as DNA, the CDR3 is TGTGCCAGTAGCCTCGACAGCGCGAACACCGGGGAGCTGTTTTTT.

The CDR3 DNA follows: TGTGCCAGCAGATCCGGGACAGCATCCTACGAGCAGTACTTC. Translating gives CASRSGTASYEQYF. The chain links TRBV28 to TRBJ2-7, with 7 positions matching TRBD1. V was clipped by 6 bases and J by 1 base; unmatched bases: 6. Per germline, CDR1 MDHEN and CDR2 SYDVKM. This CDR3 is built from 14 residues.

This chain connects TRBV20-1 to TRBJ2-5, with a possible D match to TRBD2 (7 bases). The length of the CDR3 is 11 residues. V was pared by 6 bases and J by 9 bases, with 14 bases between. The germline gives CDR1 DFQATT, CDR2 SNEGSKA (reference sequence). The DNA for the CDR3 is TGCAGTGCACACCAAGGGGGGGCCCAGTACTTC. Amino acid sequence: CSAHQGGAQYF.

The chain is built from TRBV28 and TRBJ2-5, with D possibly matching TRBD2 (7 bases). CDR1 and CDR2 from the germline V gene are MDHEN and SYDVKM. V gave up 5 bases and J gave up 4 bases, with 20 bases separating them. The CDR3 consists of 16 residues. CDR3: CASSPEGVAGPETQYF. The CDR3 DNA sequence: TGTGCCAGCAGTCCGGAGGGGGTAGCGGGCCCAGAGACCCAGTACTTC.

The chain uses TRBV6-1 and TRBJ1-5; D perhaps matches TRBD1 (5 bases). With 3 bases removed from V and 6 bases from J, the gap between germline ends came to 15 bases. The germline V gene has CDR1 MNHNS and CDR2 SASEGT. This CDR3 is 15 amino acids long. In DNA, the CDR3 is TGTGCCAGCAGTGAGGGGCCGGGCCTGGGTCAGCCCCAGCATTTT. Protein product: CASSEGPGLGQPQHF.

This chain's CDR3 is CASREDRGVSYNEQFF. CDR3 coding DNA: TGTGCCAGCAGGGAGGACAGGGGAGTCTCCTACAATGAGCAGTTCTTC. V gene TRBV6-6 combines with J gene TRBJ2-1; 9 nucleotides align to TRBD1. Trimming cost V 6 bases and J 0 bases; bases outside gene matches: 6. CDR1 and CDR2 from the germline V gene are MNHNY and SVGAGI (reference sequence). This CDR3 spans 16 amino acids.

The chain uses TRBV4-2 and TRBJ2-1; TRBD2 matches at 10 bases. Germline V gene sequence: CDR1 LGHNA, CDR2 YNFKEQ. The junction had 10 bases not matched to a gene; V was cut back by 0 bases and J by 8 bases. This CDR3 contains 17 residues. Here the CDR3 DNA reads TGTGCCAGCAGCCAAGATAGGGCTAGCGGGGGCTATCATGAGCAGTTCTTC. The encoded protein is CASSQDRASGGYHEQFF.

This chain connects TRBV30 to TRBJ1-1; 10 positions agree with TRBD1. J gave up 5 bases and V 3 bases, and 3 bases lay outside the gene matches. Germline assignment: CDR1 GTSNPN and CDR2 SVGIG (reference sequence). The CDR3 contains 13 residues. This CDR3 is CAWSWTGGTEAFF. CDR3 nucleotides: TGTGCCTGGAGCTGGACAGGGGGGACTGAAGCTTTCTTT.

The V call is TRBV10-3, the J call TRBJ1-2, with 11 bases identical to TRBD1. Germline CDR1 reads ENHRY; CDR2 reads SYGVKD. The CDR3 consists of 15 residues. The J segment lost 6 bases and the V segment lost 4 bases, leaving 7 bases of the junction unmatched. The CDR3, as DNA: TGTGCCATCAGTGCCCCGGGACAGGGGGGTAATGGCTACACCTTC. Amino acid sequence: CAISAPGQGGNGYTF.

The rearrangement uses TRBV10-1 and TRBJ2-3, with D unclear. The CDR3 spans 15 residues. In germline, CDR1 is WNHNN, CDR2 SYGVQD (reference sequence). V was clipped by 3 bases and J by 0 bases, with 10 bases between them. The CDR3 sequence: CASSEGGSSTDTQYF. The CDR3, as DNA: TGCGCCAGCAGTGAAGGCGGTTCTAGCACAGATACGCAGTATTTT.

To note about this clone: One end of the junction fails to match germline, which may point to a read error. The J gene is TRBJ2-7, the V gene TRBV2, with 11 bases lining up with TRBD2. This CDR3 spans 13 amino acids. Looked up from germline, CDR1 is SNHLY and CDR2 is FYNNEI. The CDR3 loop reads CASSPHQTSGTTF. The CDR3 DNA follows: TGTGCCAGCAGTCCACACCAGACTAGCGGGACGACATTC.

This clone occurred once. The chain is built from TRBV5-1 and TRBJ2-5; unclear D gene. This CDR3 has 13 residues. The V end lost 9 bases, the J end lost 2 bases, and 14 bases lay between the germline ends. Germline CDR1 SGHRS, CDR2 YFSETQ. CDR3 DNA sequence: TGCGCCACCGCTCCGCCGGGTCAAGAGACCCAGTACTTC. It is translated as CATAPPGQETQYF.

The V gene is TRBV30, the J gene TRBJ2-2, with TRBD2 identical over 9 bases. This CDR3 has 13 residues. V lost 3 bases and J lost 9; bases outside the gene matches: 5. From germline, CDR1 is GTSNPN and CDR2 SVGIG (reference sequence). CDR3 residues: CAWRSGTSRELFF. For the CDR3, the DNA is TGTGCCTGGAGATCCGGGACTAGCCGGGAGCTGTTTTTT. Together with reference TRBV30 and TRBJ2-2, the CDR3 gives the full variable domain: SQTIHQWPATLVQPVGSPLSLECTVEGTSNPNLYWYRQAAGRGLQLLFYSVGIGQISSEVPQNLSASRPQDRQFILSSKKLLLSDSGFYLCAWRSGTSRELFFGEGSRLTVL.

This sequence joins TRBV6-4 and TRBJ2-3; 9 nucleotides agree with TRBD2. Germline CDR1 reads MRHNA; CDR2 reads SNTAGT. CDR3 size: 19 residues. V trimming: 7 bases; J trimming: 0 bases; junction bases outside the gene matches: 17. In nucleotides, the CDR3 is TGTGCCAGCACCTGTACTAGCGGGCCTTATCCCTATAGCACAGATACGCAGTATTTT. Translating it yields CASTCTSGPYPYSTDTQYF.